This T cell receptor (beta chain) stems from a study of technical replicates of blood from a handful of donors. Germline CDR1 MGHRA, CDR2 YSYEKL. Trimming took off 4 bases at V and 8 bases at J, with 11 bases between the two ends. This CDR3 is built from 13 residues. Sequenced by immunoSEQ multiplex PCR; TCRdb stores in-frame clones only, minus some. The repertoire has tens of thousands of clones, 93% of them found once; the top ten carry roughly 0.26%. Sequencing input: T cells isolated from PBMCs. The TCR was taken from a human donor in good health. This rearrangement joins TRBV4-1 to TRBJ1-4, with D possibly being TRBD1 (6 bases). CDR3 nucleotides: TGCGCCAGCAGCCCCGGGACACTCGAAAAACTGTTTTTT. Translating gives CASSPGTLEKLFF.